The 4 T cell receptor beta chains below come from one sample, sequenced in a study of blood T cell repertoires in COVID-19. Sequenced by immunoSEQ multiplex PCR; TCRdb stores in-frame clones only, minus some. Of roughly 360,000 clones in the sample, over 65% are singletons; the top ten hold more than 0.95%. Sequenced: peripheral blood. The source of these receptors is a human donor with acute or convalescent COVID-19. The donor label of this sample is uncertain.

V is TRBV19 and J is TRBJ2-2; D might be TRBD2 (6 bases). Germline values: CDR1 LNHDA, CDR2 SQIVND (reference sequence). Trimming left V 3 bases short and J 0 bases short, with 8 bases between. This CDR3 is 15 amino acids long. The CDR3 sequence is CASSMGTSNTGELFF. CDR3 in DNA: TGTGCCAGTAGTATGGGGACTTCGAACACCGGGGAGCTGTTTTTT. Variable domain in full (rest from reference TRBV19 and TRBJ2-2): DGGITQSPKYLFRKEGQNVTLSCEQNLNHDAMYWYRQDPGQGLRLIYYSQIVNDFQKGDIAEGYSVSREKKESFPLTVTSAQKNPTAFYLCASSMGTSNTGELFFGEGSRLTVL.

V and J are TRBV30 and TRBJ2-3, with TRBD1 as a possible D gene (5 bases). The V gene's germline CDR1 is GTSNPN and CDR2 SVGIG (reference sequence). V lost 4 bases and J 2 bases, leaving 10 bases between the germline ends. The CDR3 contains 13 residues. The CDR3 sequence is CAWMGRNTDTQYF. The CDR3 region has the DNA TGTGCCTGGATGGGGCGGAACACAGATACGCAGTATTTT.

The V gene is TRBV2, the J gene TRBJ1-1; 7 nucleotides align to TRBD1. Per the germline V gene, CDR1 is SNHLY and CDR2 is FYNNEI. V trimming: 8 bases; J trimming: 1 base; junction bases outside the gene matches: 10. The CDR3 extends over 15 amino acids. The CDR3 sequence: CASGKNRDRNTEAFF. In DNA form, the CDR3 reads TGTGCCAGCGGGAAGAACCGGGACAGGAACACTGAAGCTTTCTTT.

V and J are TRBV11-2 and TRBJ2-4; a weak D match, TRBD2 (7 bases). CDR3 length: 15 residues. Germline assignment: CDR1 SGHAT and CDR2 FQNNGV. Trimming took off 4 bases at V and 5 bases at J, with 15 bases between the two ends. The CDR3 is CASSYHYGGQNIQYF. The CDR3 nucleotides are TGTGCCAGCAGCTACCATTACGGGGGGCAAAACATTCAGTACTTC. Looking up the rest from reference TRBV11-2 and TRBJ2-4 gives the full variable domain: EAGVAQSPRYKIIEKRQSVAFWCNPISGHATLYWYQQILGQGPKLLIQFQNNGVVDDSQLPKDRFSAERLKGVDSTLKIQPAKLEDSAVYLCASSYHYGGQNIQYFGAGTRLSVL.